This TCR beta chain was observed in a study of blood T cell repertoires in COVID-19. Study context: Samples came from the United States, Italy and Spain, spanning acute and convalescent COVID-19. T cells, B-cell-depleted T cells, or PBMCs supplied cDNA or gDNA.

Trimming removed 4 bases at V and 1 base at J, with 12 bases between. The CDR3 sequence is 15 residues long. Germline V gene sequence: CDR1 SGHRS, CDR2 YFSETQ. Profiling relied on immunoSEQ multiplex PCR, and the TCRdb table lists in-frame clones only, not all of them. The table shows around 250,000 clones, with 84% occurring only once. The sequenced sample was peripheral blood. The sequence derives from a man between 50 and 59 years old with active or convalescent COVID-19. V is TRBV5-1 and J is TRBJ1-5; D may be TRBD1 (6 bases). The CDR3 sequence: CASSQTGSSNQPQHF. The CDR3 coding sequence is TGCGCCAGCAGCCAAACAGGGTCGAGCAATCAGCCCCAGCATTTT.